The 14 T cell receptor beta chains reported below all come from one sample, sequenced in a study of T cell responses to AZD1222 COVID-19 vaccine. Clones were read by immunoSEQ multiplex PCR, and TCRdb kept only the in-frame ones, dropping some. The data hold tens of thousands of clones, with more than 75% observed a single time. The sequenced sample was peripheral blood, obtained on day 0 of MenACWY control vaccination. These receptors all stem from an adult in good health.

The gene calls are TRBV6-2 or TRBV6-3 and TRBJ2-7; 10 nucleotides align to TRBD2. CDR1 is MNHEY and CDR2 is SVGEGT in the germline V gene. The CDR3 extends over 15 amino acids. Trimming at V came to 5 bases and at J to 3 bases, leaving 7 bases not matched to a gene. CDR3 in DNA: TGTGCCAGCAGTCCGAGACTAGCGGGCCTCTACGAGCAGTACTTC. Protein product: CASSPRLAGLYEQYF.

The chain uses TRBV6-6 and TRBJ1-6; D is possibly TRBD1 (5 bases). Trimming took 5 bases from V and 7 from J, leaving 21 bases between them. The CDR3 is 17 residues long. Germline loops: CDR1 MNHNY, CDR2 SVGAGI (reference sequence). Here the CDR3 DNA reads TGTGCCAGCAGTCTTGGCCCCCTCGGGGCCGGGAATTCACCCCTCCACTTT. Translated, it gives CASSLGPLGAGNSPLHF.

CDR3 region: CASSPGTGIRETQYF. In DNA form, the CDR3 reads TGTGCCAGCTCTCCAGGCACAGGAATTCGGGAGACCCAGTACTTC. J is TRBJ2-5 and V is TRBV9; D might be TRBD1 (5 bases). Trimming left V 7 bases short and J 5 bases short, with 21 bases between. Germline V lookup: CDR1 SGDLS, CDR2 YYNGEE. This CDR3 comprises 15 residues.

The rearrangement uses TRBV6-2 or TRBV6-3 and TRBJ2-1, with D perhaps TRBD1 or TRBD2 (6 bases each). The CDR3 is made up of 14 amino acids. V lost 5 bases and J lost 9, with 17 bases in between. The germline CDR1 and CDR2 sequences are MNHEY and SVGEGT. Written as DNA, the CDR3 is TGTGCCAGCAGTCGGGGGCCCAGGGGAAGTGAGCAGTTCTTC. Protein sequence: CASSRGPRGSEQFF.

The chain has TRBV18 and TRBJ1-2; TRBD1 matches 7 bases. This CDR3 spans 16 amino acids. The V gene's germline CDR1 is KGHSH and CDR2 LQKENI. The junction had 13 bases not matched to a gene; V was cut back by 3 bases and J by 6 bases. CDR3 loop: CASSPAMGQTRDGYTF. Written as DNA, the CDR3 is TGTGCCAGCTCACCGGCGATGGGACAGACAAGGGATGGCTACACCTTC. Based on the CDR3 plus reference TRBV18 and TRBJ1-2, the full variable domain is NAGVMQNPRHLVRRRGQEARLRCSPMKGHSHVYWYRQLPEEGLKFMVYLQKENIIDESGMPKERFSAEFPKEGPSILRIQQVVRGDSAAYFCASSPAMGQTRDGYTFGSGTRLTVV.

The chain joins TRBV7-2 to TRBJ2-7, with D perhaps being TRBD1 or TRBD2 (5 bases each). The CDR3 consists of 15 residues. Germline CDR1 and CDR2: SGHTA and FQGNSA. Trimming removed 1 base from V and 0 bases from J, with 10 bases in between. The CDR3 bases are TGTGCCAGCAGCTTAGGAGAGGGGCGCTCCTACGAGCAGTACTTC. Translated, it gives CASSLGEGRSYEQYF.

J is TRBJ2-7 and V is TRBV3-1 (or the pseudogene TRBV3-2); D is possibly TRBD1 (6 bases). The CDR3 length is 13 residues. CDR1 is LGHDT and CDR2 is YNNKEL in the germline V gene (reference sequence). Trimming pared 1 base from V and 9 bases from J, leaving 13 bases between. DNA for the CDR3: TGTGCCAGCAGCCAAGGGGGGCCCCCGTGGCAGTACTTC. Amino acid sequence: CASSQGGPPWQYF.

The chain recombines TRBV28 with TRBJ2-3; D is uncertain. The CDR3 spans 15 residues. Per germline, CDR1 MDHEN and CDR2 SYDVKM. V shed 5 bases and J shed 0 bases, with 12 bases lying between them. The CDR3 loop is CASSTNGPSTDTQYF. CDR3 bases: TGTGCCAGCAGTACTAACGGTCCTAGCACAGATACGCAGTATTTT.

The chain recombines TRBV6-5 with TRBJ2-5; TRBD1 matches 7 bases. The CDR3 is made up of 13 amino acids. J was trimmed by 5 bases and V by 7 bases; bases with no gene match: 7. CDR1 and CDR2 from the germline V gene are MNHEY and SVGAGI. The DNA for the CDR3 is TGTGCCAGCACCACAGGGGTTGGGGAGACCCAGTACTTC. Translation gives CASTTGVGETQYF.

This clone has just a few counts. The chain has TRBV12-3 or TRBV12-4 and TRBJ1-5; D gene ambiguous. V lost 5 bases and J 3 bases, leaving 8 bases between the germline ends. The CDR3 runs 13 residues. This CDR3 is CASSSPPNQPQHF. Written as DNA, the CDR3 is TGTGCCAGCAGTAGTCCCCCCAATCAGCCCCAGCATTTT.

The chain combines TRBV5-1 with TRBJ2-2, with TRBD1 matching 7 bases. The CDR3 is 15 residues long. V was clipped by 7 bases and J by 0 bases; unmatched bases: 6. Germline-derived CDR1 and CDR2 are SGHRS and YFSETQ. This chain's CDR3 is CASSPTGSNTGELFF. The CDR3 nucleotides read TGCGCCAGCTCGCCGACAGGGTCGAACACCGGGGAGCTGTTTTTT. Supplemented by reference TRBV5-1 and TRBJ2-2, the full variable domain reads KAGVTQTPRYLIKTRGQQVTLSCSPISGHRSVSWYQQTPGQGLQFLFEYFSETQRNKGNFPGRFSGRQFSNSRSEMNVSTLELGDSALYLCASSPTGSNTGELFFGEGSRLTVL.

This clone was seen a single time. The chain links TRBV27 to TRBJ2-7; no clear D gene. The CDR3 covers 15 residues. V shed 2 bases and J shed 2 bases, with 13 bases lying between them. Germline CDR1 reads MNHEY; CDR2 reads SMNVEV (reference sequence). CDR3 in amino acids: CASSLGASPTYEQYF. CDR3 bases: TGTGCCAGCAGTTTAGGCGCTAGTCCCACCTACGAGCAGTACTTC.

This clone was recorded once. The chain combines TRBV5-8 with TRBJ2-1, with TRBD2 matching 9 bases. The CDR3 is made up of 17 amino acids. Germline values: CDR1 SGHTS, CDR2 YDEGEE. V shed 4 bases, J shed 7 bases, and the junction held 15 bases outside the gene matches. CDR3 protein: CASSAPSEASGINEQFF. CDR3 nucleotide sequence: TGTGCCAGCAGCGCTCCATCAGAGGCTAGCGGGATAAATGAGCAGTTCTTC.

V usage is TRBV10-3 and J usage is TRBJ2-1; 8 positions agree with TRBD2. Trimming at V came to 7 bases and at J to 2 bases, leaving 10 bases not matched to a gene. The germline gives CDR1 ENHRY, CDR2 SYGVKD. This CDR3 has 16 residues. The CDR3 region is CAITGGLLAAYNEQFF. The CDR3, as DNA: TGTGCCATCACGGGGGGGCTCCTAGCGGCCTACAATGAGCAGTTCTTC.